One and the same sample provided the 12 T cell receptor beta chains below, sequenced in a study of OX40 agonist ivuxolimab in advanced cancers. Profiling relied on immunoSEQ multiplex PCR, and the TCRdb table lists in-frame clones only, not all of them. This table has approximately 90,000 clones, 70% to 90% appearing once. Sequenced here: CD4+ or CD8+ T cells sorted from blood, sampled in a trial of the OX40 agonist ivuxolimab. Source of these receptors: an adult with an advanced solid tumor such as melanoma, head and neck, liver or kidney cancer.

The gene calls are TRBV30 and TRBJ1-4; 11 bases align to TRBD1. The CDR3 contains 13 residues. Germline V gives CDR1 GTSNPN, CDR2 SVGIG (reference sequence). Germline trimming cut 6 bases from V and 10 bases from J; bases unmatched to any gene: 7. The CDR3 sequence: CACPGQGVGKLFF. In DNA, the CDR3 is TGTGCCTGCCCGGGACAGGGGGTAGGAAAACTGTTTTTT.

The genes are TRBV6-1 and TRBJ2-4; 9 bases are a match to TRBD1. The germline CDR1 and CDR2 sequences are MNHNS and SASEGT. J gave up 1 base and V 6 bases, and 4 bases lay outside the gene matches. CDR3 length: 15 amino acids. In DNA, the CDR3 is TGTGCCAGCAGAGGACAGGGGCTGGCCAAAAACATTCAGTACTTC. Protein: CASRGQGLAKNIQYF.

The chain recombines TRBV30 with TRBJ1-1; D uncertain. Trimming stripped 5 bases from V and 4 bases from J, with 11 bases between. Germline V lookup: CDR1 GTSNPN, CDR2 SVGIG (reference sequence). The CDR3 contains 12 residues. The CDR3 DNA follows: TGTGCCTGGGAGGAGAGCGCCACTGAAGCTTTCTTT. It is translated as CAWEESATEAFF. The whole variable domain, filled in from reference TRBV30 and TRBJ1-1, reads SQTIHQWPATLVQPVGSPLSLECTVEGTSNPNLYWYRQAAGRGLQLLFYSVGIGQISSEVPQNLSASRPQDRQFILSSKKLLLSDSGFYLCAWEESATEAFFGQGTRLTVV.

The chain couples TRBV18 to TRBJ2-1; 7 bases are shared with TRBD1. Germline CDR1 reads KGHSH; CDR2 reads LQKENI. V shed 3 bases and J 4 bases; nucleotides not matched to a gene: 3. The length of the CDR3 is 14 residues. CDR3 residues: CASSPPGQYNEQFF. CDR3 sequence (DNA): TGTGCCAGCTCACCGCCGGGACAGTACAATGAGCAGTTCTTC.

Only a few counts were recorded for this clone. This chain connects TRBV10-3 to TRBJ2-4, with TRBD1 matching 11 bases. This CDR3 spans 16 amino acids. The germline V gene has CDR1 ENHRY and CDR2 SYGVKD. V gave up 0 bases and J gave up 6 bases; unmatched junction bases: 4. The CDR3 DNA follows: TGTGCCATCAGTGAGTCGCAGGACAGGGGGCGAAACATTCAGTACTTC. Protein sequence: CAISESQDRGRNIQYF.

The chain combines TRBV28 with TRBJ2-7; 9 nucleotides line up with TRBD1. CDR1 is MDHEN and CDR2 is SYDVKM in the germline V gene. The V gene end was trimmed by 5 bases and the J gene end by 5 bases; junction bases not matched to a gene: 7. This CDR3 spans 14 amino acids. The CDR3 is CASSTGGAPHEQYF. The CDR3 DNA sequence: TGTGCCAGCAGTACAGGGGGCGCGCCCCACGAGCAGTACTTC.

The rearrangement links TRBV4-1 to TRBJ2-7, with D uncertain. The germline V and J ends were trimmed by 4 bases and 7 bases, with 14 bases remaining between them. The CDR3 totals 13 residues. CDR1 and CDR2 (germline): MGHRA, YSYEKL. CDR3 residues: CASSPERPPEQYF. The DNA for the CDR3 is TGCGCCAGCAGCCCAGAAAGACCTCCTGAGCAGTACTTC.

V and J are TRBV6-5 and TRBJ2-1; D possibly uses TRBD1 or TRBD2 (7 bases each). V lost 2 bases and J 15 bases, leaving 23 bases between the germline ends. Germline V gene lookup returns CDR1 MNHEY and CDR2 SVGAGI. The CDR3 length is 15 residues. CDR3 protein: CASSYGTVVGGERFF. The CDR3 bases are TGTGCCAGCAGTTACGGGACAGTAGTGGGGGGGGAGAGGTTCTTC.

The genes are TRBV21-1 and TRBJ2-7; TRBD1, the table's D call, lacks a check against the DNA. TRBV21-1 is flagged as a pseudogene. The CDR3 loop spans 15 amino acids. Here the CDR3 DNA reads TGTGCCAGCAGCAAGGACGGGACAAACTCCTACGAGCAGTACTTC. As protein: CASSKDGTNSYEQYF.

The V and J genes are TRBV2 and TRBJ1-2, with TRBD1 matching over 7 bases. CDR1 and CDR2 (germline): SNHLY, FYNNEI. The V and J ends lost 1 base and 4 bases, in that order; junction bases with no gene match: 6. The CDR3 covers 15 residues. The CDR3 coding sequence is TGTGCCAGCAGTGAAGGACAGGGTAGTTCCTATGGCTACACCTTC. Amino acids: CASSEGQGSSYGYTF.

The J gene is TRBJ2-7, the V gene TRBV18; 7 positions match TRBD1. This CDR3 spans 14 amino acids. CDR1 is KGHSH and CDR2 is LQKENI in the germline V gene. The trim removed 3 bases at V and 2 bases at J, leaving 4 bases unmatched. CDR3 sequence: CASSPPGGPYEQYF. The CDR3 region has the DNA TGTGCCAGCTCACCGCCAGGGGGACCCTACGAGCAGTACTTC.

V is TRBV7-2 and J is TRBJ1-1; D gene unclear. The CDR3 contains 15 residues. Between the trimmed V and J ends, which lost 0 bases and 0 bases, there was a span of 8 bases. Germline V lookup: CDR1 SGHTA, CDR2 FQGNSA. The CDR3 sequence: CASSLAGRLNTEAFF. For the CDR3, the DNA is TGTGCCAGCAGCTTAGCAGGACGGTTGAACACTGAAGCTTTCTTT.